One sample yielded the 21 T cell receptor beta chains listed below, sequenced in a study of T cells in Graves' hyperthyroidism and ophthalmopathy. The TCR beta CDR3 regions underwent amplification using RNA transcripts as the source. Carried out on the TCR CDR3, a first-round RT-PCR used the HTBI primer set. Each CDR3 protein is one row after TCRdb ran MiXCR on the multiplex PCR reads. The sample includes 400,000 to 600,000 distinct CDR3 sequences, roughly 20% seen only once; the top ten take around a quarter. Material: blood. Receptors were obtained from a man between 18 and 29 years old with Graves' hyperthyroidism.

This clonotype was counted once. The CDR3 nucleotides read TGTGCCAGCAGATTTGGACAGGATGAAGCTTTCTTT. Amino acids: CASRFGQDEAFF. The chain joins TRBV11-2 to TRBJ1-1; 7 bases map to TRBD1. The CDR3 extends over 12 amino acids. The germline V gene encodes CDR1 SGHAT and CDR2 FQNNGV. The J segment lost 7 bases and the V segment lost 6 bases, leaving 5 bases of the junction unmatched.

This clonotype was counted many times. The J gene is TRBJ1-5, the V gene TRBV9; D remains unclear. V shed 1 base and J shed 0 bases, with 5 bases lying between them. Germline V lookup: CDR1 SGDLS, CDR2 YYNGEE. The CDR3 is made up of 14 amino acids. In DNA, the CDR3 is TGTGCCAGCAGCGTATCGAGTAGCAATCAGCCCCAGCATTTT. Its protein is CASSVSSSNQPQHF.

V usage is TRBV6-5 and J usage is TRBJ1-1; D gene uncertain. There are 15 residues in the CDR3. V lost 2 bases, J lost 4 bases, and 14 bases lay in between. Germline CDR1 is MNHEY and CDR2 is SVGAGI. The CDR3: CASSYRVLPRTEAFF. The CDR3 nucleotides are TGTGCCAGCAGTTACAGGGTCCTGCCCCGCACTGAAGCTTTCTTT.

This clonotype was seen many times. The chain combines TRBV28 with TRBJ2-7; TRBD2 agrees at 11 bases. V lost 6 bases to trimming and J lost 5 bases; unmatched junction nucleotides: 6. This CDR3 has 14 residues. CDR1 is MDHEN and CDR2 is SYDVKM in the germline V gene. The CDR3 is CASSFSGRGDEQYF. For the CDR3, the DNA is TGTGCCAGCAGCTTTAGCGGGAGGGGCGACGAGCAGTACTTC.

Many counts were recorded for this clonotype. The chain carries TRBV10-3 and TRBJ1-1; TRBD1 agrees at 8 bases. V trimming: 6 bases; J trimming: 3 bases; junction bases outside the gene matches: 3. Germline CDR1 and CDR2: ENHRY and SYGVKD. CDR3 length: 13 amino acids. The CDR3 coding sequence is TGTGCCATCAGGGGGACAGGAGACACTGAAGCTTTCTTT. Its protein product is CAIRGTGDTEAFF.

The chain carries TRBV13 and TRBJ2-5; 7 positions agree with TRBD2. Germline loops: CDR1 PRHDT, CDR2 FYEKMQ (reference sequence). CDR3 length: 15 amino acids. The ends lost 5 bases at V and 1 base at J; junction bases unmatched: 7. The CDR3 DNA sequence: TGTGCCAGCAGCCCCCTGAGGACTAGCCAAGAGACCCAGTACTTC. Protein: CASSPLRTSQETQYF.

The V and J genes are TRBV6-1 and TRBJ1-1; a possible D gene is TRBD1 (6 bases). This CDR3 has 13 residues. The ends were cut back, 7 bases at V and 5 bases at J, with 14 bases in the middle. From germline, CDR1 is MNHNS and CDR2 SASEGT. DNA for the CDR3: TGTGCCAGCATCTTACAGGGAGGTACTGAAGCTTTCTTT. It specifies CASILQGGTEAFF.

This clonotype was counted ten times or more. The chain recombines TRBV12-3 or TRBV12-4 with TRBJ1-1; D may be TRBD1 (5 bases). Between the trimmed V and J ends, which lost 5 bases and 2 bases, there was a span of 15 bases. The CDR3 runs 15 residues. CDR3 in DNA: TGTGCCAGCAGTCCAGCCCGGACAAGAAACACTGAAGCTTTCTTT. Translated, it gives CASSPARTRNTEAFF.

Ten or more counts support this clonotype. This chain joins TRBV12-3 or TRBV12-4 and TRBJ1-5, with D unresolved. Trimming left V 7 bases short and J 7 bases short, with 17 bases between. The CDR3 length is 14 residues. CDR3 nucleotide sequence: TGTGCCAGCAAAGCCAAAGGGTCTTGCCAGCCCCAGCATTTT. Amino acids: CASKAKGSCQPQHF.

In this sample, this clonotype turned up many times. CDR3 amino acids: CASSELTRGYGYTF. The CDR3 bases are TGTGCCAGCAGTGAATTAACGCGGGGCTATGGCTACACCTTC. V is TRBV6-1 and J is TRBJ1-2; D ambiguous. The CDR3 length is 14 residues. V shed 2 bases and J shed 4 bases, with 11 bases lying between them. CDR1 is MNHNS and CDR2 is SASEGT in the germline V gene.

This chain connects TRBV28 to TRBJ2-5, with D unclear. Germline CDR1 and CDR2: MDHEN and SYDVKM. Trimming took 6 bases from V and 0 from J, leaving 14 bases between them. This CDR3 region has 15 residues. Here the CDR3 reads CASRLEPTNQETQYF. The CDR3 nucleotides read TGTGCCAGCAGGTTAGAACCGACAAACCAAGAGACCCAGTACTTC.

This clonotype was counted many times. The chain has TRBV20-1 and TRBJ2-7, with 10 bases lining up with TRBD1. The CDR3 runs to 12 residues. CDR1 and CDR2 from the germline V gene are DFQATT and SNEGSKA (reference sequence). The CDR3 DNA reads as TGCAGGGGGGACAGGGGAAGGTACGAGCAGTACTTC. This gives the protein CRGDRGRYEQYF.

This clonotype was observed many times. V gene TRBV7-2 combines with J gene TRBJ2-7, with TRBD1 identical over 8 bases. V was pared by 4 bases and J by 1 base, with 3 bases of the junction left unmatched. This CDR3 has 14 residues. In germline, CDR1 is SGHTA, CDR2 FQGNSA. Here the CDR3 DNA reads TGTGCCAGCAGCTCAGGGGGCATATCCTACGAGCAGTACTTC. This codes for CASSSGGISYEQYF.

This clonotype was recorded many times. CDR3 protein: CASSQGRGVVGYEAQYF. CDR3 sequence (DNA): TGCGCCAGCAGCCAAGGTCGGGGGGTTGTGGGATACGAGGCCCAGTACTTC. The V and J genes are TRBV4-1 and TRBJ2-5; 7 bases map to TRBD2. V lost 1 base and J lost 9; bases outside the gene matches: 17. The CDR3 is 17 amino acids. Germline CDR1 and CDR2: MGHRA and YSYEKL.

This clonotype was counted at least ten times. The chain links TRBV6-1 to TRBJ1-5, with D uncertain. CDR3 length: 15 amino acids. Germline values: CDR1 MNHNS, CDR2 SASEGT. V dropped 0 bases and J dropped 7 bases, with 13 bases sitting between them. CDR3 loop: CASSEALAGKQPQHF. CDR3 nucleotide sequence: TGTGCCAGCAGTGAAGCGTTGGCCGGAAAGCAGCCCCAGCATTTT.

The V and J genes are TRBV15 and TRBJ2-2; maybe TRBD2 (6 bases). The V end was cut by 0 bases, the J end by 4 bases, with 9 bases between. The CDR3 runs to 15 residues. Germline V gives CDR1 LNHNV, CDR2 YYDKDF (reference sequence). CDR3 DNA: TGTGCCACCAGCAGAGATCTAGCGAGCACCGGGGAGCTGTTTTTT. Encoded protein: CATSRDLASTGELFF.

This clonotype was detected many times. The chain is built from TRBV28 and TRBJ1-1; D remains unclear. CDR3 length: 15 residues. The ends were cut back, 2 bases at V and 4 bases at J, with 14 bases in the middle. From germline, CDR1 is MDHEN and CDR2 SYDVKM. The CDR3 bases are TGTGCCAGCAGTTTACCCCCCCTTTTTGGCACTGAAGCTTTCTTT. It encodes CASSLPPLFGTEAFF.

This clonotype was recorded a few times. The V gene is TRBV5-6, the J gene TRBJ2-7; tentative D call: TRBD2 (5 bases). The CDR3 length is 14 residues. Trimming stripped 7 bases from V and 2 bases from J, with 16 bases between. CDR1 SGHDT and CDR2 YYEEEE come from the germline V gene. Here the CDR3 reads CASQDRGNAYEQYF. The CDR3 DNA follows: TGTGCCAGCCAGGATCGGGGAAATGCCTACGAGCAGTACTTC.

The sample holds many counts of this clonotype. V and J are TRBV9 and TRBJ2-5, with TRBD2 matching over 9 bases. The CDR3 is 15 amino acids. Germline trimming cut 0 bases from V and 2 bases from J; bases unmatched to any gene: 2. CDR1 is SGDLS, CDR2 YYNGEE, per germline. The CDR3 DNA follows: TGTGCCAGCAGCGTAGCGGCGGGGGGGCAAGAGACCCAGTACTTC. Translating gives CASSVAAGGQETQYF.

In regard to this clonotype: At one end, the junction sequence differs from germline, possibly due to a read error. Written as DNA, the CDR3 is TGCAGTGCTAATAGACAGGGGTTCCGCTCCTTCGAGCAGTACTTC. This translates into CSANRQGFRSFEQYF. This chain joins TRBV20-1 and TRBJ2-7, with 8 bases lining up with TRBD1. This CDR3 is built from 15 residues. Germline V gives CDR1 DFQATT, CDR2 SNEGSKA (reference sequence).

Note on this clonotype: The germline gene is not matched at one end of the junction; a read error may be the cause. V and J are TRBV20-1 and TRBJ1-1, with TRBD1 as a possible D gene (5 bases). Per germline, CDR1 DFQATT and CDR2 SNEGSKA (reference sequence). The CDR3 runs 11 residues. CDR3 amino acids: CSARWDRSVIF. As DNA, the CDR3 is TGCAGTGCTAGGTGGGACCGCTCGGTGATCTTT.